The 11 T cell receptor beta chains in this list originate from one sample, sequenced in a study of blood T cell repertoires in COVID-19 (dated by TCRdb to between 2020 and 2021). Library construction relied on the immunoSEQ multiplex PCR assay. Imported from immuneACCESS, the table was reduced by TCRdb to in-frame sequences with V and J called. These copies leave out some clones; in studies compared against another copy, an unresolved V gene accounts for under half, and the cause of the remainder is not known. This sample lists some 140,000 clones; around 80% were detected once. The ten top clones hold 13% of the sample. The sample was peripheral blood. The receptors come from a man older than 75 with acute or convalescent COVID-19.

The gene calls are TRBV4-2 and TRBJ1-1; a possible D gene is TRBD1 (5 bases). Deletions cut 0 bases from V and 0 bases from J, with 11 bases between. This CDR3 is built from 16 residues. Per germline, CDR1 LGHNA and CDR2 YNFKEQ. The CDR3 sequence: CASSQDGASVNTEAFF. The CDR3 region has the DNA TGTGCCAGCAGCCAAGATGGGGCATCAGTGAACACTGAAGCTTTCTTT.

The genes are TRBV6-1 and TRBJ2-2; 7 bases agree with TRBD1. The trim removed 4 bases at V and 0 bases at J, leaving 5 bases unmatched. Per germline, CDR1 MNHNS and CDR2 SASEGT. The CDR3 totals 16 residues. The CDR3 region is CASSGQTGSNTGELFF. The CDR3 DNA sequence: TGTGCCAGCAGTGGACAGACAGGGTCGAACACCGGGGAGCTGTTTTTT.

The gene calls are TRBV7-6 and TRBJ2-2, with 11 nucleotides matching TRBD2. In germline, CDR1 is SGHVS, CDR2 FNYEAQ. Trimming took 3 bases from V and 0 from J; bases not matched to a gene: 6. The CDR3 has 18 amino acids. CDR3 bases: TGTGCCAGCAGCTTGGGGACTAGCGGTTACCCGAACACCGGGGAGCTGTTTTTT. Translation gives CASSLGTSGYPNTGELFF.

The chain employs TRBV25-1 and TRBJ1-4; 9 nucleotides agree with TRBD1. The V segment lost 5 bases and the J segment 1 base; nucleotides outside the gene matches: 5. CDR3 length: 16 residues. CDR1 is MGHDK and CDR2 is SYGVNS in the germline V gene. CDR3 amino acids: CASSKGQGGTNEKLFF. The CDR3 DNA reads as TGTGCCAGCAGTAAGGGACAGGGTGGAACTAATGAAAAACTGTTTTTT.

The rearrangement uses TRBV30 and TRBJ2-6, with TRBD1 identical over 9 bases. With V trimmed by 2 bases and J by 1 base, 6 bases remained unmatched. Germline CDR1 is GTSNPN and CDR2 is SVGIG (reference sequence). The CDR3 has 17 amino acids. This CDR3 is CAWSRDRVPSGANVLTF. DNA of the CDR3: TGTGCCTGGAGTAGGGACAGGGTTCCTTCTGGGGCCAACGTCCTGACTTTC.

This clone has only a few counts. The chain is built from TRBV6-1 and TRBJ2-3, with a possible D match to TRBD1 (5 bases). Between the trimmed V and J ends, which lost 4 bases and 2 bases, there was a span of 16 bases. CDR3 length equals 16 residues. CDR1 and CDR2 (germline): MNHNS, SASEGT. The CDR3 DNA reads TGTGCCAGCAGTGCGCTTGCCTCAGGGAACACAGATACGCAGTATTTT. Residues: CASSALASGNTDTQYF.

This clone was counted between two and nine times. This sequence joins TRBV6-6 and TRBJ1-5; TRBD1 matches at 7 bases. With 7 bases clipped from V and 6 bases from J, the junction kept 12 bases outside the gene matches. The germline V gene has CDR1 MNHNY and CDR2 SVGAGI (reference sequence). The CDR3 is 15 residues long. This CDR3 is CASNPGKGARQPQHF. In nucleotides, the CDR3 is TGTGCCAGCAACCCCGGTAAGGGGGCTCGTCAGCCCCAGCATTTT.

V is TRBV7-2 and J is TRBJ1-5, with unresolved D. CDR1 and CDR2 from the germline V gene are SGHTA and FQGNSA. V was shortened by 3 bases and J by 11 bases, with 17 bases between the two germline ends. The CDR3 is 14 amino acids. The chain's CDR3 is CASSFPRPGSAQHF. CDR3 nucleotide sequence: TGTGCCAGCAGCTTCCCCCGTCCGGGGTCAGCCCAGCATTTT.

The chain uses TRBV3-1 (or the pseudogene TRBV3-2) and TRBJ2-2, with a weak D call TRBD1 (6 bases). V was pared by 4 bases and J by 2 bases, with 11 bases between. The CDR3 sequence is 15 residues long. Per the germline V gene, CDR1 is LGHDT and CDR2 is YNNKEL (reference sequence). The CDR3 region is CASSRLQGNTGELFF. CDR3 sequence (DNA): TGTGCCAGCAGCCGTCTACAGGGAAACACCGGGGAGCTGTTTTTT.

The chain joins TRBV18 to TRBJ1-5; D unclear. Trimming stripped 2 bases from V and 2 bases from J, with 10 bases between. This CDR3 has 15 residues. Germline lookup yields CDR1 KGHSH and CDR2 LQKENI. This CDR3 is CASSPEVTGNQPQHF. CDR3 nucleotide sequence: TGTGCCAGCTCACCAGAGGTGACGGGCAATCAGCCCCAGCATTTT.

The chain uses TRBV2 and TRBJ2-7; 7 nucleotides match TRBD1. The CDR3 has 14 residues. Germline CDR1 SNHLY, CDR2 FYNNEI. The ends lost 1 base at V and 2 bases at J; junction bases unmatched: 2. DNA of the CDR3: TGTGCCAGCAGTGAAGGGACAGGAGCCTACGAGCAGTACTTC. It yields the protein CASSEGTGAYEQYF.